This T cell receptor (beta chain) was documented in a study of blood T cell repertoires in COVID-19. Turning to the study itself: T cells, B-cell-depleted T cells, or PBMCs provided the cDNA or gDNA that served as material.

Only in-frame clones appear in the TCRdb table, and some are missing; sequencing was by immunoSEQ multiplex PCR. The table lists tens of thousands of clones, roughly 90% of them singletons, with about 2.5% in the top ten. Germline CDR1 SGHTA, CDR2 FQGNSA. The CDR3 is 14 amino acids. V was pared by 1 base and J by 0 bases, with 4 bases between. The clonotype comes from a human donor with active COVID-19. The donor label of this sample is uncertain. This chain connects TRBV7-2 to TRBJ1-3; D ambiguous. The specimen was peripheral blood. CDR3 coding DNA: TGTGCCAGCAGCTTAGGCGGCTCTGGAAACACCATATATTTT. It translates to CASSLGGSGNTIYF.